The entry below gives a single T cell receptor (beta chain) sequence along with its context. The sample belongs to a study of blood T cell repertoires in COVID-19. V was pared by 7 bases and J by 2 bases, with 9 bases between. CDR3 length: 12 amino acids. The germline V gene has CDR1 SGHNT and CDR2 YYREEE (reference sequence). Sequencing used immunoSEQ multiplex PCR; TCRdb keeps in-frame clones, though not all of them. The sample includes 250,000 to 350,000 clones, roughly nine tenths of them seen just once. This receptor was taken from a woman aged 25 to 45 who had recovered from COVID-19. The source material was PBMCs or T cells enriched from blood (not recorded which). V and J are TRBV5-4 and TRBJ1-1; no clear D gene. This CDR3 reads CASGRGNTEAFF. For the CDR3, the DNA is TGTGCCAGCGGTCGGGGAAACACTGAAGCTTTCTTT. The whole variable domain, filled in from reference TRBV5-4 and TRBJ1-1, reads ETGVTQSPTHLIKTRGQQVTLRCSSQSGHNTVSWYQQALGQGPQFIFQYYREEENGRGNFPPRFSGLQFPNYSSELNVNALELDDSALYLCASGRGNTEAFFGQGTRLTVV.